The TCR beta chain under discussion was sequenced for a study of T cell responses to AZD1222 COVID-19 vaccine. Overall study findings and caveats: Clonal diversity was possibly underestimated, and the donors were mostly white British, with more females. Spike-specific TCR breadth and depth grew following two AZD1222 doses. The study identified only six AZD1222 recipients as seropositive at baseline.

The repertoire was sequenced with immunoSEQ multiplex PCR; TCRdb's copy has only in-frame clones and lacks some. This table has around 80,000 clones, 92% appearing once. The ends were cut back, 5 bases at V and 7 bases at J, with 10 bases in the middle. The CDR3 consists of 12 residues. Looked up from germline, CDR1 is SGDLS and CDR2 is YYNGEE. On this clone: Its matching antigen is unknown.

The rearrangement links TRBV9 to TRBJ2-1; D is unclear. The clonotype comes from an adult who received the AZD1222 COVID-19 vaccine. Material: peripheral blood, obtained 28 days after the second AZD1222 dose. The CDR3 coding sequence is TGTGCCAGCAGAGGAGTAGAAAATGAGCAGTTCTTC. The encoded protein is CASRGVENEQFF.